This TCR beta chain was captured by sequencing in a study of cytomegalovirus exposure and HLA in healthy donors. Primers: 60 Vbeta forward and 13 Jbeta reverse. Measured with immunoSEQ multiplex PCR; TCRdb has only the in-frame clones, and not every one. The profile shows roughly 79,000 clones, approximately 74% of them singletons. This TCR was sampled from a woman aged 50 to 60 in good health and CMV-seropositive. Input material: PBMCs.

CDR3 DNA: TGTGCCAGCAGCTTTGTAACAGGGGCCAGCTCTGGGGCCAACGTCCTGACTTTC. This codes for CASSFVTGASSGANVLTF. The rearrangement joins TRBV11-3 to TRBJ2-6; 7 bases are a match to TRBD1. With 3 bases clipped from V and 0 bases from J, the junction kept 8 bases outside the gene matches. Germline loops: CDR1 SGHNT, CDR2 YENEEA. The CDR3 sequence is 18 residues long.